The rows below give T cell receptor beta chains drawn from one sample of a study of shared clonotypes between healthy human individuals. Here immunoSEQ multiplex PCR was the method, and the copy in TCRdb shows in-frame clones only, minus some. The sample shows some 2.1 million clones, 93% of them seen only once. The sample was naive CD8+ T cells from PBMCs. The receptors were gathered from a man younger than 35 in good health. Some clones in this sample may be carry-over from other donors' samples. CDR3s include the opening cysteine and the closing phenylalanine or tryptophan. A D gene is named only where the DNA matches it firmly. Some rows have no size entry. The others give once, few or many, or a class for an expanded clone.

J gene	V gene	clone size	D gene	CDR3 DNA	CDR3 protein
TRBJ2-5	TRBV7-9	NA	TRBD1	TGTGCCAGCAGCCCAGTGGAGGGACAGGCGGAGACCCAGTACTTC	CASSPVEGQAETQYF
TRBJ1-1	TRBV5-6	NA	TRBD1	TGTGCCAGCAGGGACAGGGACAGCCCCATGAACACTGAAGCTTTCTTT	CASRDRDSPMNTEAFF
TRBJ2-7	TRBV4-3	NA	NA	TGCGCCAGCAGCCAAGCTATGAGCTACGAGCAGTACTTC	CASSQAMSYEQYF
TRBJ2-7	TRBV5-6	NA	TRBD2	TGTGCCAGCAGCTTGGCCGGGGGGAGGACCTACGAGCAGTACTTC	CASSLAGGRTYEQYF
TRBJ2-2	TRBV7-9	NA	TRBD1	TGTGCCAGCAGCTCATGGGGACAGGGGAACACCGGGGAGCTGTTTTTT	CASSSWGQGNTGELFF
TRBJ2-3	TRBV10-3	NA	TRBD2	TGTGCCATCAGTAAGACTAGCGGGAGCACAGATACGCAGTATTTT	CAISKTSGSTDTQYF
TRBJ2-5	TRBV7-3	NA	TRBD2	TGTGCCAGCAGGCCTAGCGGGCGAGAGACCCAGTACTTC	CASRPSGRETQYF
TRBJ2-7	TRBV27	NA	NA	TGTGCCAGCAAGACCGGGACCCATACCTACGAGCAGTACTTC	CASKTGTHTYEQYF
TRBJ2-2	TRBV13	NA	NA	TGTGCCAGCAGCTTAGTTCAGGCGTCCGGGGAGCTGTTTTTT	CASSLVQASGELFF
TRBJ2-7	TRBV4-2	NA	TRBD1	TGTGCCAGCAGCCAAGCCGGGACAGGCCTATACGAGCAGTACTTC	CASSQAGTGLYEQYF
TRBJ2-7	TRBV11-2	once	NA	TGTGCCAGCAGCTCCCCGGGACTGCCGGACCACGAGCAGTACTTC	CASSSPGLPDHEQYF
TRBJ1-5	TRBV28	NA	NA	TGTGCCAGCTCCCCTAGGAGGGTCCATCAGCCCCAGCATTTT	CASSPRRVHQPQHF
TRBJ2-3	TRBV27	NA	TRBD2	TGTGCCAGCAGTTTAGCCGGGAGGGGTTTGAATACGCAGTATTTT	CASSLAGRGLNTQYF
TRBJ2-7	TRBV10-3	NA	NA	TGTGCCATCAGGGGGGTCCTAGCCTACGAGCAGTACTTC	CAIRGVLAYEQYF
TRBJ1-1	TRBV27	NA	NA	TGTGCCAGCAGTTTCGGAGGGGGCACTGAAGCTTTCTTT	CASSFGGGTEAFF
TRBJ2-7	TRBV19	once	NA	TGTGCCAGTAGTATCGGGCGGGGCTACGAGCAGTACTTC	CASSIGRGYEQYF
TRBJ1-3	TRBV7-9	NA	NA	TGTGCCAGCAGCCCTCGGAGATCTACCGGAAACACCATATATTTT	CASSPRRSTGNTIYF
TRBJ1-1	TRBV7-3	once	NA	TGTGCCAGCAGCTTAGGGGAGGGGGAGACTGAAGCTTTCTTT	CASSLGEGETEAFF
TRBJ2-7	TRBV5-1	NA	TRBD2	TGCGCCAGCAGCCCCCTGGGAGCGGGGGCTATCGAGCAGTACTTC	CASSPLGAGAIEQYF
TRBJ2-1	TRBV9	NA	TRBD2	TGTGCCAGCAGCGTAGCTGAACTAGCGACGAATGAGCAGTTCTTC	CASSVAELATNEQFF
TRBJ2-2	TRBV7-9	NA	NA	TGTGCCAGCAGCTTGGGCCTAGGGGTCCGGGAGCTGTTTTTT	CASSLGLGVRELFF